The 10 T cell receptor beta chains presented below share a single source sample, sequenced in a study of blood T cell repertoires in COVID-19. Using immunoSEQ multiplex PCR, the repertoire was profiled, and TCRdb retains in-frame clones only, with some absent. The sample has around 150,000 clones; over 80% are singletons. Sequenced sample: PBMCs or T cells enriched from blood (not recorded which). The receptors shown here come from a woman aged 60 to 75 who had recovered from COVID-19.

V and J are TRBV11-3 and TRBJ2-1; D is perhaps TRBD1 (7 bases). CDR1 SGHNT and CDR2 YENEEA come from the germline V gene. V was clipped by 2 bases and J by 8 bases, with 16 bases between them. CDR3 length: 15 amino acids. CDR3 amino acids: CASSLMAGGNHEQFF. The CDR3 bases are TGTGCCAGCAGCTTAATGGCAGGGGGGAACCATGAGCAGTTCTTC.

This clone was seen a handful of times. V and J are TRBV9 and TRBJ1-1; 8 bases fit TRBD1. This CDR3 has 14 residues. The germline CDR1 and CDR2 sequences are SGDLS and YYNGEE. J was trimmed by 4 bases and V by 2 bases; bases with no gene match: 4. CDR3 nucleotides: TGTGCCAGCAGCGTTACAGGGGGGACCACTGAAGCTTTCTTT. Its protein product is CASSVTGGTTEAFF.

This clone is a singleton in its sample. The chain links TRBV29-1 to TRBJ1-1, with D possibly being TRBD1 (5 bases). V lost 7 bases and J lost 4, with 16 bases in between. Germline CDR1 reads SQVTM; CDR2 reads ANQGSEA. The CDR3 runs 13 residues. The CDR3 protein is CSESPGKGTEAFF. CDR3 DNA: TGCAGCGAAAGCCCAGGGAAAGGCACTGAAGCTTTCTTT.

This sequence joins TRBV12-3 or TRBV12-4 and TRBJ1-1; tentatively, D is TRBD1 (5 bases). Trimming stripped 5 bases from V and 1 base from J, with 8 bases between. The CDR3 runs to 13 residues. In DNA form, the CDR3 reads TGTGCCAGCAGTCTTCAGGGGAACACTGAAGCTTTCTTT. It is translated as CASSLQGNTEAFF.

The chain uses TRBV3-1 (or the pseudogene TRBV3-2) and TRBJ2-3; 12 positions match TRBD2. V dropped 4 bases and J dropped 6; count of bases not matched to a gene: 8. The CDR3 is made up of 16 amino acids. The germline V gene encodes CDR1 LGHDT and CDR2 YNNKEL (reference sequence). DNA of the CDR3: TGTGCCAGCAGCCCCCAGGCTAGCGGGGGGGCCGATACGCAGTATTTT. Translated: CASSPQASGGADTQYF.

CDR3 nucleotide sequence: TGTGCCAGCAGCTTAGACGGGACAGGGGGCGAAAAACTGTTTTTT. This codes for CASSLDGTGGEKLFF. V gene TRBV7-9 combines with J gene TRBJ1-4, with 12 bases identical to TRBD1. The CDR3 loop spans 15 amino acids. Germline V gene sequence: CDR1 SEHNR, CDR2 FQNEAQ (reference sequence). The V gene end was trimmed by 1 base and the J gene end by 8 bases; junction bases not matched to a gene: 2.

V and J are TRBV4-1 and TRBJ1-1; D is undetermined. Trimming stripped 3 bases from V and 0 bases from J, with 5 bases between. The CDR3 loop spans 13 amino acids. Per the germline V gene, CDR1 is MGHRA and CDR2 is YSYEKL. The chain's CDR3 is CASSQRVNTEAFF. The CDR3 DNA sequence: TGCGCCAGCAGCCAGAGGGTGAACACTGAAGCTTTCTTT.

The V gene is TRBV7-9, the J gene TRBJ1-1, with 9 bases identical to TRBD1. Germline loops: CDR1 SEHNR, CDR2 FQNEAQ (reference sequence). The V gene end was trimmed by 5 bases and the J gene end by 4 bases; junction bases not matched to a gene: 5. The CDR3 is 14 amino acids. This CDR3 is CASSTQTGGTEAFF. In DNA, the CDR3 is TGTGCCAGCAGCACCCAGACAGGGGGCACTGAAGCTTTCTTT. Full variable domain (remainder filled in from reference TRBV7-9 and TRBJ1-1): DTGVSQNPRHKITKRGQNVTFRCDPISEHNRLYWYRQTLGQGPEFLTYFQNEAQLEKSRLLSDRFSAERPKGSFSTLEIQRTEQGDSAMYLCASSTQTGGTEAFFGQGTRLTVV.

This clone was seen just once. At the DNA level, this CDR3 is encoded by other sequences in the same sample as well. The rearrangement uses TRBV7-2 and TRBJ1-1; D is uncertain. The CDR3 loop spans 14 amino acids. The germline V gene encodes CDR1 SGHTA and CDR2 FQGNSA. The V end lost 1 base, the J end lost 1 base, and 7 bases lay between the germline ends. The chain's CDR3 is CASSLVPGNTEAFF. The CDR3 DNA reads as TGTGCCAGCAGCTTAGTACCAGGGAACACTGAAGCTTTCTTT.

The V and J genes are TRBV28 and TRBJ1-5; TRBD1 is a possible D gene (5 bases). CDR3 length equals 16 residues. Germline V gene lookup returns CDR1 MDHEN and CDR2 SYDVKM. V was cut by 1 base and J by 11 bases, with 21 bases left in between. CDR3 loop: CASSLSLGGGLTTQHF. CDR3 sequence (DNA): TGTGCCAGCAGTTTATCGTTGGGGGGAGGTTTGACAACCCAGCATTTT.